This T cell receptor beta chain originates from a study of control samples from healthy donors and cancer patients. Produced via immunoSEQ multiplex PCR; TCRdb's table is partial and in-frame only. The sample shows around 70,000 clones, around 87% of them seen only once. V shed 3 bases and J 6 bases; nucleotides not matched to a gene: 6. The CDR3 loop spans 14 amino acids. Germline V gene lookup returns CDR1 SGHRS and CDR2 YFSETQ. Sequencing used PBMCs. The chain combines TRBV5-1 with TRBJ2-3; 8 positions agree with TRBD1. The TCR originated in a woman between 45 and 60 years old with head and neck cancer. The CDR3 here is CASSSLRQGDTQYF. The CDR3 bases are TGCGCCAGCAGCTCCTTGAGACAGGGGGATACGCAGTATTTT.